This TCR beta chain was sequenced in a study of blood T cell repertoires in COVID-19. In the study's own analysis: Amplification of reference gene primers provided the estimated nucleated cell counts. The data were produced by immunoSEQ multiplex PCR, yet TCRdb's version contains in-frame clones alone and is incomplete. That table is the source of V, J and clone size, and D and trimming were worked out from the DNA. Among around 140,000 clones listed, roughly 79% were seen once. V shed 2 bases and J shed 8 bases, with 10 bases lying between them. The germline CDR1 and CDR2 sequences are SEHNR and FQNEAQ (reference sequence). The length of the CDR3 is 13 residues.

The sample taken for sequencing was peripheral blood. The TCR comes from a woman aged 60-75 years with acute or convalescent COVID-19. The rearrangement uses TRBV7-9 and TRBJ2-1; D is unresolved. The CDR3, as DNA: TGTGCCAGCAGCTTAATTAGTGAGTATGAGCAGTTCTTC. Amino acids: CASSLISEYEQFF.